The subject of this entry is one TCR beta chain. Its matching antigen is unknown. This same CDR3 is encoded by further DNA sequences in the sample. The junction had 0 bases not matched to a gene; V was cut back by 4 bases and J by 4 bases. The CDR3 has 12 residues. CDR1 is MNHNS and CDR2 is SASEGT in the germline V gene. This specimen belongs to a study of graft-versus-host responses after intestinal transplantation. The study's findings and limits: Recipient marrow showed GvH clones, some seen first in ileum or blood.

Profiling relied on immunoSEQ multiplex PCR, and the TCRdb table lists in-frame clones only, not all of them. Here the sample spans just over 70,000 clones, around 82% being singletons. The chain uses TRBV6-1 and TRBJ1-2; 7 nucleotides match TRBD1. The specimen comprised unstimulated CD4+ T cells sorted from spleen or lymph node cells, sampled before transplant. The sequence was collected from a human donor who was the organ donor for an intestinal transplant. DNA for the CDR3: TGTGCCAGCAGTGGGACAGGCTATGGCTACACCTTC. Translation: CASSGTGYGYTF.